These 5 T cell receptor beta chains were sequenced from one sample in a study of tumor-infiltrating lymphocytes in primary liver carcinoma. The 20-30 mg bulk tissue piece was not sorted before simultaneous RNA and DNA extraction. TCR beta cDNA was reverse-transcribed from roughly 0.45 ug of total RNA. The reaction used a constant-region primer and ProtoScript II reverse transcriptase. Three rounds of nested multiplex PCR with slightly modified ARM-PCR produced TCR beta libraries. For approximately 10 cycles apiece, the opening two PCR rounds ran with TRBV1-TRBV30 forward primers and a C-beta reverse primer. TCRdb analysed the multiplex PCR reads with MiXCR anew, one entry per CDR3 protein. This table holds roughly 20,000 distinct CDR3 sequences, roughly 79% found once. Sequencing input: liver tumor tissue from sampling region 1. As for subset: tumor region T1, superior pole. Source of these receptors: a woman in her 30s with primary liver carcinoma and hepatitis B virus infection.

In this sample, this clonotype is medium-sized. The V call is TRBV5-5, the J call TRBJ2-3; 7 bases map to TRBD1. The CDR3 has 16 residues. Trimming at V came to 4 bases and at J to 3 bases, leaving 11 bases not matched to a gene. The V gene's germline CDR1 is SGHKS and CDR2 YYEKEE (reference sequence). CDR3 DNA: TGTGCCAGCAGCGTAGACAGGGTAGGGTGGACAGATACGCAGTATTTT. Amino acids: CASSVDRVGWTDTQYF.

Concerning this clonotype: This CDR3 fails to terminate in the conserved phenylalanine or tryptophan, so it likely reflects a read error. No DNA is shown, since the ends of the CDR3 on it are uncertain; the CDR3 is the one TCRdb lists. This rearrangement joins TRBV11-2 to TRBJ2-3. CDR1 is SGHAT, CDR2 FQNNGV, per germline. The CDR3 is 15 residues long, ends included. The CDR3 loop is CASTSLLSGTDAQFI.

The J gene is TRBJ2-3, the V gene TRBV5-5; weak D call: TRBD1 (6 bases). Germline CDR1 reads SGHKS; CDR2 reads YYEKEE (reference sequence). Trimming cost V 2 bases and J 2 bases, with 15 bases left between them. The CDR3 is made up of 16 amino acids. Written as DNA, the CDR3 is TGTGCCAGCAGCTTTGTCGCTAAGGGGGTCACAGATACGCAGTATTTT. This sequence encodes CASSFVAKGVTDTQYF.

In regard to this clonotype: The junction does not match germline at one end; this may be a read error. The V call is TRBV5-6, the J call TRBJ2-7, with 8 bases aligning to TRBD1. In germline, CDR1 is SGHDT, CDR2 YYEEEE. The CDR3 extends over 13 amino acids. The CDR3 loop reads CASNLRTGLSRYF. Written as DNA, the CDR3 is TGCGCCAGCAACTTACGGACAGGGCTATCACGGTACTTC.

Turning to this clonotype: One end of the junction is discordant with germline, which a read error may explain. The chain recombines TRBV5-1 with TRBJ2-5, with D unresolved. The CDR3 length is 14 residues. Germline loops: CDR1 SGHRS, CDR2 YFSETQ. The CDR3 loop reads CASSFQRTQETEYF. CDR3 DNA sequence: TGCGCCAGCAGCTTTCAGAGAACACAAGAGACCGAGTACTTC.